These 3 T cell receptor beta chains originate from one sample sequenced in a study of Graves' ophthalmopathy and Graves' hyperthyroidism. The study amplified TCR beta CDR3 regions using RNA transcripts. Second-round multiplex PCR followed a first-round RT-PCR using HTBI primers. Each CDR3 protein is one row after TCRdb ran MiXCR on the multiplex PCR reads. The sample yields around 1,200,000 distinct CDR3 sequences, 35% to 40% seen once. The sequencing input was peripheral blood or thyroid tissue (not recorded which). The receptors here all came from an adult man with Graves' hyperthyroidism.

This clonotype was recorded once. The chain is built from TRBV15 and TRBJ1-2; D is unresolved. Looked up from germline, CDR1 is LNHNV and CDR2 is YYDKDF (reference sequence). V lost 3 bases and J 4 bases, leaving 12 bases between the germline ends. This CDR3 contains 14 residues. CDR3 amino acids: CATSSDGRGYGYTF. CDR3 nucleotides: TGTGCCACCAGCAGTGATGGACGTGGCTATGGCTACACCTTC.

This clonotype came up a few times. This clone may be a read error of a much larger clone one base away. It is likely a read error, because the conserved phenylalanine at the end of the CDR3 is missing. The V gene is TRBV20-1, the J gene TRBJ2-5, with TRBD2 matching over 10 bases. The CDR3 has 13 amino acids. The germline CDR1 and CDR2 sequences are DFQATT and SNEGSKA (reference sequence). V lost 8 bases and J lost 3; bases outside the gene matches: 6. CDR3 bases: TGCAGTACACTAGCGGGGAGCAAAGAGACCCAGTACCTC. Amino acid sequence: CSTLAGSKETQYL.

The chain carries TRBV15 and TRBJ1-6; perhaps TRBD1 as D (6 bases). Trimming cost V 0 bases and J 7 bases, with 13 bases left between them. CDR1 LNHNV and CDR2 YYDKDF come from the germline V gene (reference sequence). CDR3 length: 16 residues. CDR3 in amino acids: CATSREVGQGNSPLHF. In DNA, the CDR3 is TGTGCCACCAGCAGAGAAGTAGGTCAGGGGAATTCACCCCTCCACTTT.